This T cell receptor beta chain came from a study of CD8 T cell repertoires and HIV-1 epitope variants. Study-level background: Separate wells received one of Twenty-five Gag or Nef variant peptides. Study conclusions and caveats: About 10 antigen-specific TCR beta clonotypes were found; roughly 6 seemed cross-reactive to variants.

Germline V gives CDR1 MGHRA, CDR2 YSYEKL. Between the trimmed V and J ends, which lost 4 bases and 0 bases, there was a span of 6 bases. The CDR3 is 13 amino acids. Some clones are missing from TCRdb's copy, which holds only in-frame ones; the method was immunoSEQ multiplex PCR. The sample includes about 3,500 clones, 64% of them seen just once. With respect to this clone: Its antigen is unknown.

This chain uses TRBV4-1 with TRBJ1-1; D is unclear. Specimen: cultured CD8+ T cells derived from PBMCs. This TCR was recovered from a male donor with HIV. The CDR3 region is CASSPSLNTEAFF. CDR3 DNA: TGCGCCAGCAGCCCTAGTCTGAACACTGAAGCTTTCTTT.